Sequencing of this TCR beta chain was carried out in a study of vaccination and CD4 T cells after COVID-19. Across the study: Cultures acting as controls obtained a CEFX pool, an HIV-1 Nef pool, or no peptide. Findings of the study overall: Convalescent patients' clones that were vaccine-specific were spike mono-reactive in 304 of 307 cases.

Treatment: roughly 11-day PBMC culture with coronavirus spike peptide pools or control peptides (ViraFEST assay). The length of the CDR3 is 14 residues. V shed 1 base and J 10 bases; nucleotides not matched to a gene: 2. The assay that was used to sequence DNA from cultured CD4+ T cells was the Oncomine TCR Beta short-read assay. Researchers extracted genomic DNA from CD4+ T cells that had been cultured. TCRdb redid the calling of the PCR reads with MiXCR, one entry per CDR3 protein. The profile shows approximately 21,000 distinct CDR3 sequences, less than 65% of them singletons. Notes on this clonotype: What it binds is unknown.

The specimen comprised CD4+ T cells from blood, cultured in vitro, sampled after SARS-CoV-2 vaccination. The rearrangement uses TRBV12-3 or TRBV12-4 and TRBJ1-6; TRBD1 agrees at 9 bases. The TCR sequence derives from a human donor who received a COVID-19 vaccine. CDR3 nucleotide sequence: TGTGCCAGCAGTTTAGGGACAGGGGTCTCACCCCTCCACTTT. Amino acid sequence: CASSLGTGVSPLHF.